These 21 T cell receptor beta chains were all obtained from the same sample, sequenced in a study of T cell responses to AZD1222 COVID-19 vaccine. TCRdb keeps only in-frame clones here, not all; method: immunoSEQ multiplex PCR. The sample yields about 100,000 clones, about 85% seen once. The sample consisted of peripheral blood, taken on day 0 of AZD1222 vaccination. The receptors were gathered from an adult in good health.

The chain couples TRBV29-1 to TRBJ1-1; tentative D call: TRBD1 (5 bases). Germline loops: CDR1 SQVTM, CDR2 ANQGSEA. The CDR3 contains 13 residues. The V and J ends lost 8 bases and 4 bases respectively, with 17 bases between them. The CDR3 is CSTTEGSGTEAFF. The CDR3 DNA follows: TGCAGCACGACAGAGGGGTCGGGCACTGAAGCTTTCTTT.

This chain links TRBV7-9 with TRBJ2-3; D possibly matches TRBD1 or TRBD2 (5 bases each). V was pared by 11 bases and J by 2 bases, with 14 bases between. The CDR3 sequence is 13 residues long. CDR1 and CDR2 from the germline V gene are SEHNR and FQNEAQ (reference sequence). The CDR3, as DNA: TGTGCCCTTCGGGACCGCATCACAGATACGCAGTATTTT. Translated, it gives CALRDRITDTQYF.

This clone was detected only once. Written as DNA, the CDR3 is TGTGCCAGCAGAATGCCCGGTAGGGGGAGGGTAGAGACCCAGTACTTC. Its translation is CASRMPGRGRVETQYF. This chain joins TRBV11-2 and TRBJ2-5, with D possibly matching TRBD2 (7 bases). The ends were cut back, 6 bases at V and 4 bases at J, with 21 bases in the middle. The CDR3 sequence is 16 residues long. Looked up from germline, CDR1 is SGHAT and CDR2 is FQNNGV.

CDR3 nucleotide sequence: TGTGCCAGCAGCTTAGTGGGGACTAGCGGGTTCTACGAGCAGTACTTC. It specifies CASSLVGTSGFYEQYF. This rearrangement joins TRBV7-8 to TRBJ2-7, with 12 positions matching TRBD2. The V gene end was trimmed by 1 base and the J gene end by 3 bases; junction bases not matched to a gene: 4. The CDR3 spans 16 residues. Germline lookup yields CDR1 SGHVS and CDR2 FQNEAQ.

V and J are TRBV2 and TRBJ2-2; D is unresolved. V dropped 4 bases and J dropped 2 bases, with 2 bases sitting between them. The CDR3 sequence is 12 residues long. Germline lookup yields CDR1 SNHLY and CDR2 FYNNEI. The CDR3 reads CASSANTGELFF. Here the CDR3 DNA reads TGTGCCAGCAGTGCTAACACCGGGGAGCTGTTTTTT. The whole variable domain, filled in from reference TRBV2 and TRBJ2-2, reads EPEVTQTPSHQVTQMGQEVILRCVPISNHLYFYWYRQILGQKVEFLVSFYNNEISEKSEIFDDQFSVERPDGSNFTLKIRSTKLEDSAMYFCASSANTGELFFGEGSRLTVL.

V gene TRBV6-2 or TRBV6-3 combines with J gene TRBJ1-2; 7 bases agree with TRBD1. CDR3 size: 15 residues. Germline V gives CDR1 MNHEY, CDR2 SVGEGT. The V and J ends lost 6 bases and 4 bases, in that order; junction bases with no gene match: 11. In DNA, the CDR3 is TGTGCCAGCAGCCGTCGGGGACAGAGAAGCTATGGCTACACCTTC. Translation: CASSRRGQRSYGYTF.

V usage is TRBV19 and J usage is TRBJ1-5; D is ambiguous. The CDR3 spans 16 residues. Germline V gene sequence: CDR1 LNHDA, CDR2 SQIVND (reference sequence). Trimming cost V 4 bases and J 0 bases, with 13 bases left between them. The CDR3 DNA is TGTGCCAGTAGTAATTTGGCAGTTTATAGCAATCAGCCCCAGCATTTT. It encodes CASSNLAVYSNQPQHF.

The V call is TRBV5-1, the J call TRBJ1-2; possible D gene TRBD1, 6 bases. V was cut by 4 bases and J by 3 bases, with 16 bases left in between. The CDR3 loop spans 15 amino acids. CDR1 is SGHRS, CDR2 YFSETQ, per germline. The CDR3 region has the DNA TGCGCCAGCAGCCCCCGGGGGGGGGCAGACTATGGCTACACCTTC. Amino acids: CASSPRGGADYGYTF.

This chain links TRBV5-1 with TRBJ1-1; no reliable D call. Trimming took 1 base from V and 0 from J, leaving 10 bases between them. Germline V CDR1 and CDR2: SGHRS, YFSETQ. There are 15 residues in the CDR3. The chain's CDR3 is CASSLSPELNTEAFF. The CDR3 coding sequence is TGCGCCAGCAGCTTGTCTCCGGAGTTGAACACTGAAGCTTTCTTT.

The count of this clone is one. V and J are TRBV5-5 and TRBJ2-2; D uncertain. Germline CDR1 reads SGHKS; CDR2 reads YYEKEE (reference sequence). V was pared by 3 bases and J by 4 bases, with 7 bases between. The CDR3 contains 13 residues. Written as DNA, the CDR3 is TGTGCCAGCAGCTGGTCCTTCACCGGGGAGCTGTTTTTT. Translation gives CASSWSFTGELFF.

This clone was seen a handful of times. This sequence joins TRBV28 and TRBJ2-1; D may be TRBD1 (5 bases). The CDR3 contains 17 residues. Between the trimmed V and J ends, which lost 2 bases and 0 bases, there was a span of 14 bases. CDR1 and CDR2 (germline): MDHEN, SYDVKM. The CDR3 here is CASSLDITGFSYNEQFF. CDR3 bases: TGTGCCAGCAGTTTAGACATTACAGGTTTCTCCTACAATGAGCAGTTCTTC.

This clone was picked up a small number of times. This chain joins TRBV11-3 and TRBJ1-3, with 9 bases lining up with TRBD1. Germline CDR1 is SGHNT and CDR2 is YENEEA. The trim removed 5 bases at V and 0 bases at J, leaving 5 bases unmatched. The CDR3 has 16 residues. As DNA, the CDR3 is TGTGCCAGCAGCCCGAGGGACAGGGCCTCTGGAAACACCATATATTTT. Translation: CASSPRDRASGNTIYF.

CDR3 DNA sequence: TGTGCCAGTAGTATCCTTTCCGGACAGGGACTCAATCAGCCCCAGCATTTT. Translated: CASSILSGQGLNQPQHF. The chain carries TRBV19 and TRBJ1-5; 8 nucleotides agree with TRBD1. This CDR3 region has 17 residues. Looked up from germline, CDR1 is LNHDA and CDR2 is SQIVND (reference sequence). After removal of 3 bases from V and 3 bases from J, the junction contained 10 bases not matched to a gene.

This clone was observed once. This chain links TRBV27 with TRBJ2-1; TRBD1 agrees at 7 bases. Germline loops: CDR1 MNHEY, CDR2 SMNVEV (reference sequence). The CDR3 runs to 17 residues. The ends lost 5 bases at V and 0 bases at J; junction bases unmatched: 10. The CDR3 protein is CASSPYGGTASYNEQFF. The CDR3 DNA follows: TGTGCCAGCAGTCCCTACGGTGGGACAGCCTCCTACAATGAGCAGTTCTTC.

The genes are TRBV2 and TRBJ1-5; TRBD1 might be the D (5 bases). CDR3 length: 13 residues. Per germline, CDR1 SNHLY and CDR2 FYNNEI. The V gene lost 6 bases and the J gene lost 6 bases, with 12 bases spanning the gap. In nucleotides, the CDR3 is TGTGCCAGCAGCTTGAGAGGGGTTCAGCCCCAGCATTTT. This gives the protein CASSLRGVQPQHF.

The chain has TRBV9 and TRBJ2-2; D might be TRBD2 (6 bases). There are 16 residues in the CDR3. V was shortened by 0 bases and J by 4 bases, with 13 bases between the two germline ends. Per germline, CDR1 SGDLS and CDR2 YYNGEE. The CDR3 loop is CASSVEGTAATGELFF. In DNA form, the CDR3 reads TGTGCCAGCAGCGTAGAAGGGACTGCGGCCACCGGGGAGCTGTTTTTT.

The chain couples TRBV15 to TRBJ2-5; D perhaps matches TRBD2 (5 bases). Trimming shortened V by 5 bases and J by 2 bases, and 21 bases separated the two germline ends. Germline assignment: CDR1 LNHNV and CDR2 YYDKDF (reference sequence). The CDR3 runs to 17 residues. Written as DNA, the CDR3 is TGTGCCACCAGCCCGCGAGGAATGGTTCCGGGGCAAGAGACCCAGTACTTC. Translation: CATSPRGMVPGQETQYF.

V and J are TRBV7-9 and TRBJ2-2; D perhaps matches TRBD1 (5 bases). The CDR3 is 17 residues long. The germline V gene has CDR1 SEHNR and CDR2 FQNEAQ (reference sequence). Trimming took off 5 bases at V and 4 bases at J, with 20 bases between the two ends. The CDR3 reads CASSPPGSRQITGELFF. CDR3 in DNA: TGTGCCAGCAGCCCTCCGGGTAGCAGACAGATCACCGGGGAGCTGTTTTTT.

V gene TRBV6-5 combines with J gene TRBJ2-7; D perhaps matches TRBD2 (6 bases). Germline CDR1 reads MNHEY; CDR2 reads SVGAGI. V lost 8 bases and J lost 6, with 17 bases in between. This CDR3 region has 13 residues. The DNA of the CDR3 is TGTGCCAGCGGTTTCGGAGGGACGGCCGAGCAGTACTTC. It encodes CASGFGGTAEQYF.

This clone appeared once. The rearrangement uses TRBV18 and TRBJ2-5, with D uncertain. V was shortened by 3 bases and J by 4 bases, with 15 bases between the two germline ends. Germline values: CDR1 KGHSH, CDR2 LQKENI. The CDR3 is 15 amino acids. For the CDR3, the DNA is TGTGCCAGCTCACCGGGGTTTGAGCTGGGAGAGACCCAGTACTTC. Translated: CASSPGFELGETQYF.

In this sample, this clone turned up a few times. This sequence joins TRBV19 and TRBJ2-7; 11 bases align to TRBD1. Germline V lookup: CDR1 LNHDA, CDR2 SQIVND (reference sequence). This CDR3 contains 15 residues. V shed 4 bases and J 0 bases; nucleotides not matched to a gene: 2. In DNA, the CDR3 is TGTGCCAGTAGTAGAGGGACAGGGGGCTCCTACGAGCAGTACTTC. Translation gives CASSRGTGGSYEQYF. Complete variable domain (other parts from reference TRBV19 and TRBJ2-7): DGGITQSPKYLFRKEGQNVTLSCEQNLNHDAMYWYRQDPGQGLRLIYYSQIVNDFQKGDIAEGYSVSREKKESFPLTVTSAQKNPTAFYLCASSRGTGGSYEQYFGPGTRLTVT.